This section outlines one TCR beta chain sequence together with its context. Its specificity is not known. Primers for the PCR totalled 60 Vbeta and 13 Jbeta. Generated by immunoSEQ multiplex PCR, the TCRdb table keeps only in-frame clones and is missing some. The data show about 170,000 clones, with around 76% seen just once and approximately 2% held by the top ten. Participants comprised healthy donors of bone marrow. This sample was taken from a study of cytomegalovirus exposure and HLA in healthy donors. Notes on the study in general: Cytomegalovirus association was assigned to approximately 160 TCR beta chains.

The CDR3 spans 14 residues. The germline V and J ends were trimmed by 4 bases and 7 bases, with 14 bases remaining between them. From germline, CDR1 is SGHTA and CDR2 FQGTGA. The specimen sequenced was PBMCs. This receptor was taken from a female donor in good health and CMV-seronegative. The chain links TRBV7-3 to TRBJ2-1; tentatively, D is TRBD1 (6 bases). CDR3 in amino acids: CASSSGRGSNEQFF. DNA of the CDR3: TGTGCCAGCAGCTCGGGCAGGGGTTCTAATGAGCAGTTCTTC.